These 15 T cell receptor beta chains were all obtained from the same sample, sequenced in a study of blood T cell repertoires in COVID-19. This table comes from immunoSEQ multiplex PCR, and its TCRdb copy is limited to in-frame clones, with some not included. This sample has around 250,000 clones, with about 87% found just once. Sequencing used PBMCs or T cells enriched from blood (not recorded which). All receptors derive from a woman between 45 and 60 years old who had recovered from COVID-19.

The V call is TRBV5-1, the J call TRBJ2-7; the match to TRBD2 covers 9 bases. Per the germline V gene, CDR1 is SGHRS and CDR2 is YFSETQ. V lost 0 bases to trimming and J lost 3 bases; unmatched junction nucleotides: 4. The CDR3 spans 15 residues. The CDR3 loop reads CASSLGSSGNYEQYF. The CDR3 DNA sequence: TGCGCCAGCAGCTTGGGTTCTAGCGGGAACTACGAGCAGTACTTC.

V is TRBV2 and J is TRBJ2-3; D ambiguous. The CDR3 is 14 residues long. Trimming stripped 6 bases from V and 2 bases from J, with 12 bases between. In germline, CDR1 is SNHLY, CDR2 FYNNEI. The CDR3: CASRPDWLTDTQYF. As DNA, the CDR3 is TGTGCCAGCAGACCTGACTGGCTCACAGATACGCAGTATTTT.

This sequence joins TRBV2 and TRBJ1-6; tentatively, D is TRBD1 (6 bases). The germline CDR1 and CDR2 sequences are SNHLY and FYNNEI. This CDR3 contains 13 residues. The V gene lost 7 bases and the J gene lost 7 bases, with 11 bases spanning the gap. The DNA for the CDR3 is TGTGCCAGCACTCGAACAGGGAATTCACCCCTCCACTTT. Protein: CASTRTGNSPLHF.

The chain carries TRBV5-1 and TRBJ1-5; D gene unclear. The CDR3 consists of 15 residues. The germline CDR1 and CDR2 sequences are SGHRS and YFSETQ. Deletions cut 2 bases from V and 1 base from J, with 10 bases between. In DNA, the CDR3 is TGCGCCAGCAGCTTAGATACGGGGAGCAATCAGCCCCAGCATTTT. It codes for CASSLDTGSNQPQHF.

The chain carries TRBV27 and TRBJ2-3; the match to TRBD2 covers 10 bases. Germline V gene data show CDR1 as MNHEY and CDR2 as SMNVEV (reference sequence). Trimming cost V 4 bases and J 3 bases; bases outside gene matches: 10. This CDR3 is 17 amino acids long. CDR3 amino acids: CASSSPNVAGGTDTQYF. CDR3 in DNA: TGTGCCAGCAGTTCCCCCAATGTAGCGGGAGGTACAGATACGCAGTATTTT.

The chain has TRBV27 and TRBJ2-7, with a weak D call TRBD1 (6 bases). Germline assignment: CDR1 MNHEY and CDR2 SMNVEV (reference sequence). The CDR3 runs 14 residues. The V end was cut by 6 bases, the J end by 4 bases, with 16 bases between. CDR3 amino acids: CASSRDTGPYEQYF. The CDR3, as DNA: TGTGCCAGCAGCCGGGACACCGGGCCTTACGAGCAGTACTTC.

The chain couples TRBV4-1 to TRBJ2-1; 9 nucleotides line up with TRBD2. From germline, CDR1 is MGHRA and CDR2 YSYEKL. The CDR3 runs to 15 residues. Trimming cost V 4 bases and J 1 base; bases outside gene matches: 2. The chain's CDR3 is CASSRGLASYNEQFF. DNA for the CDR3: TGCGCCAGCAGCCGAGGACTAGCGTCCTACAATGAGCAGTTCTTC.

CDR3 coding DNA: TGTGCCAGCAGCCCACAGGGGGGGGACACCATATATTTT. Protein product: CASSPQGGDTIYF. The V call is TRBV21-1, the J call TRBJ1-3; the D call TRBD1 from the table was never checked on the DNA. TRBV21-1 is listed as a pseudogene. This CDR3 is 13 amino acids long.

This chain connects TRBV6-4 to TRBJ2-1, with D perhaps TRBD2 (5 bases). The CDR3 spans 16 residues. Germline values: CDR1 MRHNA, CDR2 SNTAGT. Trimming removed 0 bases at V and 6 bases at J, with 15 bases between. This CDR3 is CASSDSERSSGNEQFF. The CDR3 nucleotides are TGTGCCAGCAGTGACTCGGAGCGGTCGTCGGGCAATGAGCAGTTCTTC.

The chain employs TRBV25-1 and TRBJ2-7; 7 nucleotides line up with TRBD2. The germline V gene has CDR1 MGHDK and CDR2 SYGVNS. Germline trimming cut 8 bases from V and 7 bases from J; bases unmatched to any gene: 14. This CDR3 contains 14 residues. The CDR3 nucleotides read TGTGCCAGCTCTGCCGTAGGGAGGGCCGGGGAGCAGTACTTC. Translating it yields CASSAVGRAGEQYF.

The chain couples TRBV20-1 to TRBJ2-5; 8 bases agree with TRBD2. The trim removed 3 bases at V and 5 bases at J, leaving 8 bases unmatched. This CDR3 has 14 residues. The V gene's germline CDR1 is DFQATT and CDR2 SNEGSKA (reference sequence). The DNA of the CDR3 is TGCAGTGCTAGTTTGCGGGAGGCTCCTGAGACCCAGTACTTC. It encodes CSASLREAPETQYF.

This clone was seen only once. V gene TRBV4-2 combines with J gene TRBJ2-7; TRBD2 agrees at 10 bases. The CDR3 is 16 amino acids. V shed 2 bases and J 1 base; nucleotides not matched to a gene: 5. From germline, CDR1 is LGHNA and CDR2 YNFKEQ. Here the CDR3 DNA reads TGTGCCAGCAGCCAAACAGCGGGAGGGCCGTCCTACGAGCAGTACTTC. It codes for CASSQTAGGPSYEQYF.

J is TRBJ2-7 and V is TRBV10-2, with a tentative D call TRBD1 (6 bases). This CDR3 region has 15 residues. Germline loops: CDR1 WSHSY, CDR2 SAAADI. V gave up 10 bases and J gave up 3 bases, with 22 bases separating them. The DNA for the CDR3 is TGCGCCACCAGCCCCACCAGGGGCCCTTTCTACGAGCAGTACTTC. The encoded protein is CATSPTRGPFYEQYF.

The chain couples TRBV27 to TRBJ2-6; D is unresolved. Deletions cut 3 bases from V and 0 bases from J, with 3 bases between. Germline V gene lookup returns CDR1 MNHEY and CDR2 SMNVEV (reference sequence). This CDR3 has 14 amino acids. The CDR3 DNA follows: TGTGCCAGCAGTTTCTCCTCTGGGGCCAACGTCCTGACTTTC. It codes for CASSFSSGANVLTF.

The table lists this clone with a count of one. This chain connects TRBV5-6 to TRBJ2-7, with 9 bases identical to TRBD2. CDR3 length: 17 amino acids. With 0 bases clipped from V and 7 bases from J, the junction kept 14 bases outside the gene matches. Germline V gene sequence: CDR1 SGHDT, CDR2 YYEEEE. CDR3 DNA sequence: TGTGCCAGCAGCTTGGCGCCTGGGGCGGGAGGGCCCCTAGAGCAGTACTTC. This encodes CASSLAPGAGGPLEQYF.